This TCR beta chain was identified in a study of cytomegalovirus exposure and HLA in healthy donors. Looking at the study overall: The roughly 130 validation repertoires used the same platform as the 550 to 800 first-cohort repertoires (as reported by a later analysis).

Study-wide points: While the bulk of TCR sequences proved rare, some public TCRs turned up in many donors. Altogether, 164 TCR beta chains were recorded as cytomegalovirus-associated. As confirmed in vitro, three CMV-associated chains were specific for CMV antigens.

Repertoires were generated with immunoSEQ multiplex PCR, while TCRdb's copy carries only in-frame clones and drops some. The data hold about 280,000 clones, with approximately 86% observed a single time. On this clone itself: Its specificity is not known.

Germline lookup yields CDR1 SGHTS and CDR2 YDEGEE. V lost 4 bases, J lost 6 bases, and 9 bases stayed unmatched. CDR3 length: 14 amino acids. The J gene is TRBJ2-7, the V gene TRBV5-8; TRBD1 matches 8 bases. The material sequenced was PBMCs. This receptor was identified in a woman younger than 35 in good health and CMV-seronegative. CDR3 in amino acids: CASSARQGRSEQYF. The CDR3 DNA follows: TGTGCCAGCAGCGCACGACAGGGGAGGTCCGAGCAGTACTTC.